The sequence of this T cell receptor (beta chain) was determined in a study of T cell repertoires in cytomegalovirus infection. As for the study in general: Through public TCR beta signatures, both CMV infection and matching HLA type were indicated.

Using its own MiXCR run on the reads, TCRdb lists one record per CDR3 protein. In the table there are fewer than 300,000 distinct CDR3 sequences, about 25% of which are singletons. In its sample, this clonotype was seen a few times. No antigen is known for it. General study results and limits: Of the TCR beta families, the public ones yielded a cumulative frequency that identified carriers of CMV plus the relevant HLA. HLA-C-restricted CMV clonotypes gave the most frequent clonotype in two of eight donors.

The germline V and J ends were trimmed by 1 base and 8 bases, with 10 bases remaining between them. The CDR3 is 13 residues long. The germline V gene encodes CDR1 SGHRS and CDR2 YFSETQ. This clonotype was obtained from a human donor in good health (CMV status not recorded). Some clones in this sample may be carry-over from other donors' samples. The chain carries TRBV5-1 and TRBJ2-1; maybe TRBD1 (6 bases). The sequenced sample was PBMCs. The CDR3 nucleotides are TGCGCCAGCAGCTTGACAGGGTGGCATGAGCAGTTCTTC. This gives the protein CASSLTGWHEQFF.